This entry describes one T cell receptor (beta chain). Antigen: not known. The germline gives CDR1 MGHRA, CDR2 YSYEKL. The CDR3 is 15 amino acids. The V gene lost 2 bases and the J gene lost 8 bases, with 18 bases spanning the gap. The sample originates from a study of early T cells in non-severe SARS-CoV-2 infection. The study, taken as a whole, reports: A preference for anti-spike CD8 responses marked VDJdb matching, which missed private and CD4 specificities.

TCRdb analysed the 5' RACE reads with MiXCR anew, one entry per CDR3 protein. The sample gives about 70,000 distinct CDR3 sequences, 10% of which show up once; roughly a sixth is in the top ten. This specimen consisted of whole blood, obtained at baseline. This chain uses TRBV4-1 with TRBJ1-2, with D possibly TRBD1 on 5 matching bases. The source is an adult who was a healthcare worker with PCR-confirmed SARS-CoV-2 infection or an uninfected control (not recorded which). The CDR3 reads CASSQSTPGPGGYTF. CDR3 nucleotide sequence: TGCGCCAGCAGCCAATCCACCCCGGGGCCAGGAGGCTACACCTTC.